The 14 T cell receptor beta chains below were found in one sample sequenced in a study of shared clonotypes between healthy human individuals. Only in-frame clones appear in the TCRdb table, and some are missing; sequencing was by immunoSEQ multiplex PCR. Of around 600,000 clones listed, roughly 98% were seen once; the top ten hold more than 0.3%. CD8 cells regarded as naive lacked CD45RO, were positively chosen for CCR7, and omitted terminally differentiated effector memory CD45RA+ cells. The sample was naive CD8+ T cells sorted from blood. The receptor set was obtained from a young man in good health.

The CDR3: CASSPTPAGDRAQYF. CDR3 nucleotide sequence: TGCGCCAGCAGCCCCACCCCAGCGGGAGATAGGGCCCAGTACTTC. V and J are TRBV4-3 and TRBJ2-5; TRBD2 agrees at 8 bases. Germline V lookup: CDR1 LGHNA, CDR2 YSLEER. The CDR3 is 15 residues long. V was clipped by 4 bases and J by 9 bases; unmatched bases: 13.

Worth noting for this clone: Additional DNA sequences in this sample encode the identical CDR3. The CDR3 region is CASSQGGNEQFF. Here the CDR3 DNA reads TGCGCCAGCAGCCAAGGGGGGAATGAGCAGTTCTTC. The genes are TRBV4-1 and TRBJ2-1; possibly TRBD1 or TRBD2 for D (5 bases each). Germline V gene sequence: CDR1 MGHRA, CDR2 YSYEKL. This CDR3 has 12 amino acids. With 1 base removed from V and 7 bases from J, the gap between germline ends came to 5 bases.

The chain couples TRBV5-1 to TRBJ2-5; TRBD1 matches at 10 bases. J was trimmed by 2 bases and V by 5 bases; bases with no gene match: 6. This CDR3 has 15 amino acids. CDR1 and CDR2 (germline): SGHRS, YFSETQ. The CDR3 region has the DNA TGCGCCAGCAGGTCTAGGACAGGGGGTCAAGAGACCCAGTACTTC. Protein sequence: CASRSRTGGQETQYF.

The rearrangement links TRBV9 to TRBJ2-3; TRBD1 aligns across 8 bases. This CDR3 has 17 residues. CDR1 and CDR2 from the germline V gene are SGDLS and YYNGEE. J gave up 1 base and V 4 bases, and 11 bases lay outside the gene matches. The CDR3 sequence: CASSFTLGQGRTDTQYF. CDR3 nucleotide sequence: TGTGCCAGCAGCTTCACACTAGGACAGGGACGCACAGATACGCAGTATTTT.

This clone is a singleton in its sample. The chain's CDR3 is CASSLVRARDEQYF. CDR3 in DNA: TGTGCCAGCAGTTTAGTAAGGGCGCGAGACGAGCAGTACTTC. The chain recombines TRBV27 with TRBJ2-7; no clear D gene. The CDR3 contains 14 residues. Germline-derived CDR1 and CDR2 are MNHEY and SMNVEV (reference sequence). V lost 2 bases to trimming and J lost 5 bases, with 13 bases between them.

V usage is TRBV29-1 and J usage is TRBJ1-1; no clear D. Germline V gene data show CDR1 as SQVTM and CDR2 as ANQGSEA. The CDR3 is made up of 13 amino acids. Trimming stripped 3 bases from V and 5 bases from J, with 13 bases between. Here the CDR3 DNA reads TGCAGCGTTGAGATGGAGAGACGAACTGAAGCTTTCTTT. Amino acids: CSVEMERRTEAFF.

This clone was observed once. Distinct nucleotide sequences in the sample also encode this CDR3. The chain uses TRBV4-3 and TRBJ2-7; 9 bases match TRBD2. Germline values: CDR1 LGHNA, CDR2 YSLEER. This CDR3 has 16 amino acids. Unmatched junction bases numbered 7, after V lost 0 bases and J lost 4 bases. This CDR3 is CASSQDLAGGHYEQYF. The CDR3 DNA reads TGCGCCAGCAGCCAAGATCTGGCGGGAGGGCATTACGAGCAGTACTTC.

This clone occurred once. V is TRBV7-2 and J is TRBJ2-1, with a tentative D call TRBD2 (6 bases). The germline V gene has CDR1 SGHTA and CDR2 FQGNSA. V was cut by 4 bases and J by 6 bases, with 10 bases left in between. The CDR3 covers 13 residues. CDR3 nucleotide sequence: TGTGCCAGCAGCTCGGGAGTTGGCAATGAGCAGTTCTTC. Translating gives CASSSGVGNEQFF.

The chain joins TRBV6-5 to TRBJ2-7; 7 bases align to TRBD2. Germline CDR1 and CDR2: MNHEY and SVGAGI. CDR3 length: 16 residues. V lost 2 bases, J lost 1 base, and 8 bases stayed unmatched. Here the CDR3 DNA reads TGTGCCAGCAGTTACCTGGGAGGGGATGGGTCCTACGAGCAGTACTTC. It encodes CASSYLGGDGSYEQYF.

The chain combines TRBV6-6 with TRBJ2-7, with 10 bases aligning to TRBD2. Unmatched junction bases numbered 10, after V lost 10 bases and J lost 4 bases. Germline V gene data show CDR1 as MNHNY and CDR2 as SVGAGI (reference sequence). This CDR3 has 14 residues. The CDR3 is CATGGLAGGYEQYF. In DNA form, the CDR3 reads TGTGCCACCGGGGGATTAGCGGGAGGTTACGAGCAGTACTTC.

The CDR3 bases are TGTGCCAGCAGGCAGGGGGTAGGCGAGCAGTACTTC. Encoded protein: CASRQGVGEQYF. J is TRBJ2-7 and V is TRBV11-2; the match to TRBD1 covers 7 bases. CDR3 length: 12 residues. V lost 6 bases, J lost 6 bases, and 5 bases stayed unmatched. Per the germline V gene, CDR1 is SGHAT and CDR2 is FQNNGV.

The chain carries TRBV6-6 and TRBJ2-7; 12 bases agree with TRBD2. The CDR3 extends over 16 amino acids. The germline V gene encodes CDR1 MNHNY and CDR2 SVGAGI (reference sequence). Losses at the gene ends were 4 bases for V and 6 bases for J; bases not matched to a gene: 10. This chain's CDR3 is CASSSILAGGLSEQYF. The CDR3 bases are TGTGCCAGCAGTTCCATACTAGCGGGAGGTTTAAGCGAGCAGTACTTC.

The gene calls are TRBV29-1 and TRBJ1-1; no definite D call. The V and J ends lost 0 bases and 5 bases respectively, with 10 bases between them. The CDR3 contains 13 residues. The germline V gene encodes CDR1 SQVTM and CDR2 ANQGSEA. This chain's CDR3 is CSVEETRETEAFF. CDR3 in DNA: TGCAGCGTTGAAGAAACGCGGGAGACTGAAGCTTTCTTT.

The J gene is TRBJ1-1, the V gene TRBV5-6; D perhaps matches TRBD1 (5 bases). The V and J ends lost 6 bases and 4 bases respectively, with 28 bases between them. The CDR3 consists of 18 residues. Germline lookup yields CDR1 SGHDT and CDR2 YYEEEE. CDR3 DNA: TGTGCCAGCATCCTCCGATTTCTGGGGACCGAGCCTAGCACTGAAGCTTTCTTT. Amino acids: CASILRFLGTEPSTEAFF.